This T cell receptor (beta chain) came from a study of blood T cell repertoires in COVID-19. Study-wide context: Samples of COVID-19 (acute and convalescent) were obtained from the United States, Italy and Spain. Sources were T cells, B-cell-depleted T cells, or PBMCs; the material itself was cDNA or gDNA.

In the authors' methods: Amplification of reference gene primers was used by the study to estimate nucleated cell counts. Assay used: immunoSEQ multiplex PCR; TCRdb lists only in-frame clones, some missing. Clonal size and the V and J genes are those of that table, whereas D and trimming came from the DNA. The sample includes roughly 95,000 clones, almost 85% seen only once; the top ten take around 7%. CDR3 length equals 13 residues. The germline V gene has CDR1 LNHDA and CDR2 SQIVND (reference sequence). Trimming removed 6 bases at V and 1 base at J, with 9 bases between. Specimen: peripheral blood. The origin of this receptor is a man aged 50-60 years with active or convalescent COVID-19. The J gene is TRBJ1-1, the V gene TRBV19, with D possibly being TRBD1 (6 bases). CDR3 sequence reads: CASRVRGNTEAFF. The CDR3 DNA reads as TGTGCCAGTAGGGTCAGGGGGAACACTGAAGCTTTCTTT.